Described below is a single TCR beta chain sequence and its context. Its specificity is unknown. Libraries were prepared by immunoSEQ multiplex PCR; TCRdb keeps only in-frame clonotypes and omits some of them. In the table there are some 58,000 clones, 85% to 90% of which are singletons. These data come from a study of PD-1 blockade in classical Hodgkin lymphoma. Study in general: Intravenous delivery of nivolumab at 3 mg/kg to patients occurred every 2 weeks.

All patients relapsed after autologous stem cell transplantation, and brentuximab vedotin exposure varied. Whole-study results and caveats: Nivolumab starters within 1 year of ASCT were excluded. Complete responders showed a baseline diversity that resembled the diversity of newly diagnosed patients.

The CDR3 extends over 14 amino acids. V was trimmed by 1 base and J by 4 bases, leaving 7 bases between them. Germline CDR1 and CDR2: SGHTA and FQGNSA. The origin of this receptor is a human donor with classical Hodgkin lymphoma. This chain joins TRBV7-2 and TRBJ2-2, with D uncertain. The starting material was peripheral blood mononuclear cells (PBMCs), obtained before the second cycle of nivolumab. For the CDR3, the DNA is TGTGCCAGCAGCTTAGACGTGGGCACCGGGGAGCTGTTTTTT. Residues: CASSLDVGTGELFF.